This T cell receptor (beta chain) was identified during a study of shared clonotypes between healthy human individuals. Here immunoSEQ multiplex PCR was the method, and the copy in TCRdb shows in-frame clones only, minus some. The sample includes around 1 million clones, less than 85% seen only once; the top ten take over 1.3%. This CDR3 region has 13 residues. V lost 1 base to trimming and J lost 3 bases, with 10 bases between them. In germline, CDR1 is GTSNPN, CDR2 SVGIG (reference sequence). Input material: memory CD4+ T cells sorted from blood. Subset here: CD45RA-negative fraction. This chain joins TRBV30 and TRBJ2-7; D gene unclear. The sequence was obtained from a man aged 18 to 29 in good health. The CDR3 region has the DNA TGTGCCTGGAGTGCGAATCCTGTCTACGAGCAGTACTTC. Its protein is CAWSANPVYEQYF.